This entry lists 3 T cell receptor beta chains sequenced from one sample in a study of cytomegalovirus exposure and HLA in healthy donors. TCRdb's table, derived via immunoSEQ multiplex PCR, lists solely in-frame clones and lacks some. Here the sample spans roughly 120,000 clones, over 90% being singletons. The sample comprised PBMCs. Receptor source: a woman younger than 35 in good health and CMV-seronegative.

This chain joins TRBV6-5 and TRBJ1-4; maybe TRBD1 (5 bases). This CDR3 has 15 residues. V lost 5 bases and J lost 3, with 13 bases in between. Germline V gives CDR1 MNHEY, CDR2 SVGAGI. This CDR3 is CASSLRQFSNEKLFF. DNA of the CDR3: TGTGCCAGCAGTCTAAGACAGTTCTCTAATGAAAAACTGTTTTTT.

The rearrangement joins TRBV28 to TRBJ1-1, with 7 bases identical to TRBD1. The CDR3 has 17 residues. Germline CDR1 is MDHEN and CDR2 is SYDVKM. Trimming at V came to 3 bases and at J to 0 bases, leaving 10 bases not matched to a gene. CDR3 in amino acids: CASSFKQGFAMNTEAFF. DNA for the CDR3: TGTGCCAGCAGTTTCAAACAGGGGTTCGCAATGAACACTGAAGCTTTCTTT.

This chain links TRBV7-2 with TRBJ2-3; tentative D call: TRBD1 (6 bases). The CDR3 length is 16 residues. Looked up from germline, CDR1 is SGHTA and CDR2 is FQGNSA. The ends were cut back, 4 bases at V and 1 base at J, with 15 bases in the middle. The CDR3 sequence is CASSYRALGGTDTQYF. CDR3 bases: TGTGCCAGCAGCTACAGGGCATTAGGTGGCACAGATACGCAGTATTTT.